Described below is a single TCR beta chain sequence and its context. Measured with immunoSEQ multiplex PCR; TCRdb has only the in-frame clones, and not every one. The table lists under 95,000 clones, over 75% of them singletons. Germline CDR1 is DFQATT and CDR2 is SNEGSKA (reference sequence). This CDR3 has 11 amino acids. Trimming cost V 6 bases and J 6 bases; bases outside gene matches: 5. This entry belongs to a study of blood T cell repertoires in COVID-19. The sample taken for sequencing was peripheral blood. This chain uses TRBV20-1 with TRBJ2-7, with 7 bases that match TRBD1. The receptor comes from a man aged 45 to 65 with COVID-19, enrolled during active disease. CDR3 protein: CSAPDRAEQYF. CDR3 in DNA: TGCAGTGCCCCAGACAGGGCCGAGCAGTACTTC.